Listed below are T cell receptor beta chains from one sample, sequenced in a study of T cells and copy number aberrations in small-cell lung cancer. Using immunoSEQ multiplex PCR, the repertoire was profiled, and TCRdb retains in-frame clones only, with some absent. Found here are around 2,200 clones, around three quarters of them singletons; the top ten hold over 7.5%. Sequencing used tumor tissue. Every receptor here comes from a man aged 55 to 70 with small cell lung cancer. CDR3s include the opening cysteine and the closing phenylalanine or tryptophan.

cdr3_aa v_call
CASSRSGTGLQETQYF TRBV18
CSVEMGGAGHEQYF TRBV29-1
CASSQTGGKGEKLFF TRBV4-3
CASSIPNTGELFF TRBV27
CASRGPGSYIQYF TRBV13
CASSEGGSGLENSPLHF TRBV6-1
CASSESLTSGNEQFF TRBV2
CASNLGGPNEKLFF TRBV7-9
CASSLGTSGGPDTQYF TRBV7-8
CASSPDRRNQPQHF TRBV7-8
CASSGEGQSAGELFF TRBV5-1
CASSLGTLYEQYF TRBV7-9
CASSLISSYNEQFF TRBV7-9
CASSVGASGSLLDTQYF TRBV9
CASSFGDRVSPLHF TRBV5-1
CASSLDKTGANVLTF TRBV18
CASSMRRGPNTGELFF TRBV19
CASSSTIGQPYGYTF TRBV28
CASSTFDRGRLYEQYF TRBV19
CSARENGAQYF TRBV20-1
CASKGQGGTDTQYF TRBV7-2
CASSLGWGNEKLFF TRBV6-1
CASSPGPRYGYTF TRBV27
CASSWGGRSTDTQYF TRBV6-6